This T cell receptor beta chain was recorded in a study of T cells in Graves' hyperthyroidism and ophthalmopathy. Study results and limitations: Most expanded thyroid clonotypes above 0.001 recurred in blood.

The germline V and J ends were trimmed by 4 bases and 3 bases, with 26 bases remaining between them. Germline assignment: CDR1 SGHRS and CDR2 YFSETQ. This CDR3 region has 20 residues. This clonotype was picked up one time. Its antigen is unidentified. It was RNA transcripts that yielded the amplified TCR beta CDR3 regions. The primer set for the first-round RT-PCR of the TCR CDR3 was HTBI. One entry per CDR3 protein results from TCRdb running MiXCR on the multiplex PCR reads. The data hold hundreds of thousands of distinct CDR3 sequences, with roughly 17% observed a single time. Stable hyperthyroidism: no ophthalmopathy progression over 18 months of follow-up. Newly diagnosed hyperthyroidism patients aged 18 to 65 years had disease lasting under 2 months. Diagnostic decisions used clinical symptoms, serum thyroxine and TRAb, thyroid ultrasound and orbital computed tomography.

J is TRBJ2-6 and V is TRBV5-1; perhaps D is TRBD1 or TRBD2 (6 bases each). Sequencing used blood. This TCR was recovered from a woman between 18 and 29 years old with Graves' hyperthyroidism. CDR3 amino acids: CASSPRGATDEINGANVLTF. CDR3 DNA sequence: TGCGCCAGCAGCCCGAGGGGGGCCACGGACGAGATTAATGGGGCCAACGTCCTGACTTTC.